The 32 T cell receptor beta chains in this list originate from one sample, sequenced in a study of beta chain features in type 1 diabetes. What was sequenced were expressed TCRB transcripts, since all of the isolated RNA had been reverse transcribed. The data were produced by immunoSEQ multiplex PCR, yet TCRdb's version contains in-frame clones alone and is incomplete. The sample includes about 210,000 clones, approximately 11% of them seen just once. Input material: central memory CD4+ T cells from blood. The receptor source for this set is a man between 18 and 29 years old in good health.

This clone was seen many times. J is TRBJ2-1 and V is TRBV5-1; 7 nucleotides match TRBD1. The CDR3 has 14 residues. The germline V gene has CDR1 SGHRS and CDR2 YFSETQ. After removal of 4 bases from V and 4 bases from J, the junction contained 5 bases not matched to a gene. In nucleotides, the CDR3 is TGCGCCAGCAGCCGGGACAGCCCGTACAATGAGCAGTTCTTC. Protein sequence: CASSRDSPYNEQFF.

The CDR3 sequence: CASSMGGTDTQYF. The CDR3 DNA is TGCGCCAGCAGCATGGGGGGTACAGATACGCAGTATTTT. The chain carries TRBV5-1 and TRBJ2-3; possible D gene TRBD2, 6 bases. The V gene lost 4 bases and the J gene lost 3 bases, with 9 bases spanning the gap. The CDR3 has 13 residues. From germline, CDR1 is SGHRS and CDR2 YFSETQ. The variable domain in full, completed from reference TRBV5-1 and TRBJ2-3, reads KAGVTQTPRYLIKTRGQQVTLSCSPISGHRSVSWYQQTPGQGLQFLFEYFSETQRNKGNFPGRFSGRQFSNSRSEMNVSTLELGDSALYLCASSMGGTDTQYFGPGTRLTVL.

The chain combines TRBV30 with TRBJ2-4; 8 bases are a match to TRBD1. Germline CDR1 reads GTSNPN; CDR2 reads SVGIG (reference sequence). Losses at the gene ends were 5 bases for V and 1 base for J; bases not matched to a gene: 7. The CDR3 length is 15 residues. In nucleotides, the CDR3 is TGTGCCTGGCGGACAGGGTACGGGGCCAAAAACATTCAGTACTTC. As protein: CAWRTGYGAKNIQYF.

The chain recombines TRBV30 with TRBJ2-1, with D unresolved. The germline gives CDR1 GTSNPN, CDR2 SVGIG (reference sequence). CDR3 size: 12 residues. The V gene lost 2 bases and the J gene lost 1 base, with 3 bases spanning the gap. The chain's CDR3 is CAWSPSYNEQFF. The CDR3 region has the DNA TGTGCCTGGAGTCCGTCCTACAATGAGCAGTTCTTC. Together with reference TRBV30 and TRBJ2-1, the CDR3 gives the full variable domain: SQTIHQWPATLVQPVGSPLSLECTVEGTSNPNLYWYRQAAGRGLQLLFYSVGIGQISSEVPQNLSASRPQDRQFILSSKKLLLSDSGFYLCAWSPSYNEQFFGPGTRLTVL.

The chain links TRBV6-5 to TRBJ2-7, with TRBD1 identical over 8 bases. The ends lost 6 bases at V and 2 bases at J; junction bases unmatched: 9. The CDR3 is 15 amino acids. The germline gives CDR1 MNHEY, CDR2 SVGAGI. CDR3: CASSPPGTGTYEQYF. The DNA of the CDR3 is TGTGCCAGCAGCCCTCCCGGGACAGGTACCTACGAGCAGTACTTC.

This clone has just a few counts. The chain employs TRBV18 and TRBJ1-1; D might be TRBD1 (6 bases). CDR3 length: 12 amino acids. V lost 3 bases to trimming and J lost 10 bases, with 12 bases between them. CDR1 is KGHSH and CDR2 is LQKENI in the germline V gene. CDR3 in DNA: TGTGCCAGCTCACCCGACACCAGGGGAGCTTTCTTT. Translated, it gives CASSPDTRGAFF. The entire variable domain, with the rest obtained from reference TRBV18 and TRBJ1-1, is as follows: NAGVMQNPRHLVRRRGQEARLRCSPMKGHSHVYWYRQLPEEGLKFMVYLQKENIIDESGMPKERFSAEFPKEGPSILRIQQVVRGDSAAYFCASSPDTRGAFFGQGTRLTVV.

This clone occurred a few times. CDR3 DNA sequence: TGTGCCTGGAGTGTGCCGTCCTCAAAGGGATCACCCCTCCACTTT. Its protein product is CAWSVPSSKGSPLHF. This chain links TRBV30 with TRBJ1-6; D uncertain. Trimming removed 0 bases at V and 10 bases at J, with 16 bases between. The CDR3 contains 15 residues. CDR1 GTSNPN and CDR2 SVGIG come from the germline V gene (reference sequence).

This clone was recorded a few times. The V gene is TRBV5-1, the J gene TRBJ2-4; a possible D gene is TRBD2 (5 bases). Germline CDR1 SGHRS, CDR2 YFSETQ. The CDR3 sequence is 16 residues long. V was shortened by 2 bases and J by 2 bases, with 14 bases between the two germline ends. Here the CDR3 reads CASSFVGSGSKNIQYF. The CDR3 DNA sequence: TGCGCCAGCAGCTTCGTAGGGTCGGGGTCCAAAAACATTCAGTACTTC.

V and J are TRBV29-1 and TRBJ2-5; D ambiguous. The ends were cut back, 6 bases at V and 3 bases at J, with 11 bases in the middle. This CDR3 is 12 amino acids long. Germline CDR1 reads SQVTM; CDR2 reads ANQGSEA. CDR3 sequence: CSVTTFKETQYF. CDR3 coding DNA: TGCAGCGTGACGACCTTCAAAGAGACCCAGTACTTC.

CDR3 nucleotides: TGTGCCAGCAGACCTCTACAGGGCTATAGCAATCAGCCCCAGCATTTT. The encoded protein is CASRPLQGYSNQPQHF. The V gene is TRBV27, the J gene TRBJ1-5; D is possibly TRBD1 (6 bases). V gave up 6 bases and J gave up 0 bases, with 15 bases separating them. This CDR3 is 16 amino acids long. The germline V gene encodes CDR1 MNHEY and CDR2 SMNVEV (reference sequence).

The table lists this clone with a few counts. In the same sample, other DNA sequences code for this CDR3. The chain joins TRBV4-1 to TRBJ2-2; D remains unclear. Trimming took off 1 base at V and 2 bases at J, with 8 bases between the two ends. Germline loops: CDR1 MGHRA, CDR2 YSYEKL. The CDR3 consists of 15 residues. The CDR3 DNA sequence: TGCGCCAGCAGCCAAGGGTACAGCAACACCGGGGAGCTGTTTTTT. Residues: CASSQGYSNTGELFF.

There are a few counts of this clone. This rearrangement joins TRBV7-6 to TRBJ2-6; D uncertain. Germline CDR1 is SGHVS and CDR2 is FNYEAQ. V was shortened by 1 base and J by 0 bases, with 13 bases between the two germline ends. This CDR3 has 18 residues. This CDR3 is CASSLEAQPTSGANVLTF. The CDR3 nucleotides read TGTGCCAGCAGCTTAGAGGCACAGCCTACCTCTGGGGCCAACGTCCTGACTTTC.

This clone was seen a handful of times. This sequence joins TRBV6-5 and TRBJ2-3; D is perhaps TRBD1 or TRBD2 (6 bases each). Germline V CDR1 and CDR2: MNHEY, SVGAGI. The CDR3 is 15 amino acids. V gave up 10 bases and J gave up 3 bases, with 20 bases separating them. This CDR3 reads CAINKWGARTDTQYF. CDR3 bases: TGTGCCATCAATAAATGGGGGGCGCGGACAGATACGCAGTATTTT.

In DNA form, the CDR3 reads TGCGCCAGCAGCACGACAGGGGGTCAAGAGACCCAGTACTTC. Its translation: CASSTTGGQETQYF. The rearrangement links TRBV5-1 to TRBJ2-5; 9 bases agree with TRBD1. The germline gives CDR1 SGHRS, CDR2 YFSETQ. J gave up 2 bases and V 4 bases, and 3 bases lay outside the gene matches. The CDR3 contains 14 residues.

This clone appeared a few times. The CDR3 nucleotides read TGTGCCTGGGCCAGGGTAGGCGTAGGCTACACCTTC. As protein: CAWARVGVGYTF. The chain employs TRBV30 and TRBJ1-2; possibly TRBD1 for D (5 bases). Trimming stripped 5 bases from V and 8 bases from J, with 15 bases between. The CDR3 consists of 12 residues. The germline CDR1 and CDR2 sequences are GTSNPN and SVGIG (reference sequence).

This clone was recorded a few times. The V gene is TRBV30, the J gene TRBJ2-7, with 7 bases lining up with TRBD2. Germline CDR1 GTSNPN, CDR2 SVGIG (reference sequence). The CDR3 consists of 15 residues. J was trimmed by 2 bases and V by 1 base; bases with no gene match: 8. The CDR3 is CAWSDYVGTTYEQYF. The CDR3 DNA reads TGTGCCTGGAGTGACTACGTCGGGACTACCTACGAGCAGTACTTC.

The chain recombines TRBV7-2 with TRBJ2-3; D not certain. The CDR3 runs 12 residues. Trimming removed 4 bases at V and 10 bases at J, with 12 bases between. From germline, CDR1 is SGHTA and CDR2 FQGNSA. CDR3 residues: CASSSPGKAQYF. The CDR3 DNA follows: TGTGCCAGCAGCTCCCCCGGTAAGGCGCAGTATTTT.

The sample holds a few counts of this clone. The chain combines TRBV5-1 with TRBJ2-1, with a possible D match to TRBD2 (6 bases). This CDR3 has 14 residues. Per the germline V gene, CDR1 is SGHRS and CDR2 is YFSETQ. Trimming shortened V by 4 bases and J by 9 bases, and 17 bases separated the two germline ends. CDR3 nucleotides: TGCGCCAGCAGCCCCACTGCCGGGAGCGGTGAGCAGTTCTTC. As protein: CASSPTAGSGEQFF.

There are a few counts of this clone. CDR3 bases: TGTGCCAGCAGCTCGAGGACAGGGCGGATCTTCCACGAGCAGTACTTC. Translated, it gives CASSSRTGRIFHEQYF. The V and J genes are TRBV13 and TRBJ2-7, with 8 bases aligning to TRBD1. The CDR3 is made up of 16 amino acids. V lost 4 bases, J lost 5 bases, and 13 bases stayed unmatched. Looked up from germline, CDR1 is PRHDT and CDR2 is FYEKMQ (reference sequence). The full variable domain, with the rest looked up from reference TRBV13 and TRBJ2-7, is AAGVIQSPRHLIKEKRETATLKCYPIPRHDTVYWYQQGPGQDPQFLISFYEKMQSDKGSIPDRFSAQQFSDYHSELNMSSLELGDSALYFCASSSRTGRIFHEQYFGPGTRLTVT.

This chain uses TRBV27 with TRBJ2-3; D gene unclear. CDR1 and CDR2 from the germline V gene are MNHEY and SMNVEV (reference sequence). V dropped 8 bases and J dropped 0 bases, with 15 bases sitting between them. This CDR3 has 15 residues. CDR3 coding DNA: TGTGCCAGCTGTGGGCGGCCTCTGAGCACAGATACGCAGTATTTT. It is translated as CASCGRPLSTDTQYF.

This chain connects TRBV7-9 to TRBJ1-1; D is undetermined. The CDR3 has 13 residues. Germline assignment: CDR1 SEHNR and CDR2 FQNEAQ (reference sequence). The V end was cut by 3 bases, the J end by 6 bases, with 11 bases between. CDR3 sequence: CASSFSSGPEAFF. CDR3 DNA sequence: TGTGCCAGCAGCTTCTCATCCGGGCCTGAAGCTTTCTTT.

This clone turned up a few times. J is TRBJ2-7 and V is TRBV18; D call uncertain. The germline V gene encodes CDR1 KGHSH and CDR2 LQKENI. The CDR3 loop spans 12 amino acids. Trimming cost V 3 bases and J 5 bases, with 8 bases left between them. CDR3 loop: CASSPARDEQYF. CDR3 coding DNA: TGTGCCAGCTCACCGGCTCGAGACGAGCAGTACTTC.

Concerning this clone itself: Sequence at one end of the junction differs from germline and may be a read error. The chain combines TRBV12-5 with TRBJ2-1; the match to TRBD2 covers 14 bases. The germline gives CDR1 LGHNT, CDR2 FRNRAP. The CDR3 contains 15 residues. The CDR3 DNA is TGTGCTAGGGGTTTGGGGACTAGCGGGAGCAATGAGCAGTTCTTC. It specifies CARGLGTSGSNEQFF.

This clone was seen repeatedly, ten times or more. V usage is TRBV9 and J usage is TRBJ1-1, with a weak D call TRBD1 (5 bases). The V gene lost 0 bases and the J gene lost 5 bases, with 8 bases spanning the gap. Germline V lookup: CDR1 SGDLS, CDR2 YYNGEE. The CDR3 covers 13 residues. The CDR3 sequence is CASSVGRATEAFF. The DNA of the CDR3 is TGTGCCAGCAGCGTAGGCAGGGCGACTGAAGCTTTCTTT.

In this sample, this clone turned up many times. In DNA, the CDR3 is TGTGCCAGCAGCTCTATGACGGCCTCAGGAGATACGCAGTATTTT. It translates to CASSSMTASGDTQYF. This chain links TRBV5-6 with TRBJ2-3; D unclear. The V and J ends lost 3 bases and 5 bases respectively, with 16 bases between them. The germline CDR1 and CDR2 sequences are SGHDT and YYEEEE. This CDR3 contains 15 residues.

Concerning this clone itself: At one boundary the junction diverges from the germline segment, which might be a read error. The J gene is TRBJ2-7, the V gene TRBV6-5; D possibly corresponds to TRBD1 (6 bases). This CDR3 contains 13 residues. In germline, CDR1 is MNHEY, CDR2 SVGAGI. CDR3 nucleotide sequence: TGTGCCAGCAGTTACTCGAGGACAGCCGTAAGTGACTTC. As protein: CASSYSRTAVSDF.

This clone was seen a few times. The V and J genes are TRBV7-8 and TRBJ2-3, with 14 bases that match TRBD2. The V and J ends lost 0 bases and 2 bases, in that order; junction bases with no gene match: 7. CDR1 SGHVS and CDR2 FQNEAQ come from the germline V gene. The length of the CDR3 is 19 residues. CDR3: CASSLARLAGGPNTDTQYF. CDR3 nucleotides: TGTGCCAGCAGCTTAGCGAGACTAGCGGGAGGGCCGAACACAGATACGCAGTATTTT.

This clone came up a few times. The chain uses TRBV4-2 and TRBJ2-5, with 10 bases lining up with TRBD1. The CDR3 runs to 15 residues. Germline CDR1 and CDR2: LGHNA and YNFKEQ. V gave up 9 bases and J gave up 5 bases; unmatched junction bases: 12. CDR3 bases: TGTGCCAGGGTGCCGGGACAGGGGCGAGGTGAGACCCAGTACTTC. Its translation is CARVPGQGRGETQYF.

This clone was picked up a small number of times. The rearrangement uses TRBV29-1 and TRBJ1-1; D possibly corresponds to TRBD1 (6 bases). The CDR3 extends over 16 amino acids. V was clipped by 6 bases and J by 1 base, with 21 bases between them. CDR1 and CDR2 from the germline V gene are SQVTM and ANQGSEA. The CDR3 DNA follows: TGCAGCGTCTCCAATCCACTCGGACAGAGGAACACTGAAGCTTTCTTT. Translated: CSVSNPLGQRNTEAFF. The full variable domain, with the rest looked up from reference TRBV29-1 and TRBJ1-1, is SAVISQKPSRDICQRGTSLTIQCQVDSQVTMMFWYRQQPGQSLTLIATANQGSEATYESGFVIDKFPISRPNLTFSTLTVSNMSPEDSSIYLCSVSNPLGQRNTEAFFGQGTRLTVV.

V and J are TRBV25-1 and TRBJ1-1; 7 bases align to TRBD1. V shed 5 bases, J shed 1 base, and the junction held 4 bases outside the gene matches. The CDR3 consists of 14 residues. CDR1 is MGHDK and CDR2 is SYGVNS in the germline V gene. The CDR3 loop reads CASSTRQGNTEAFF. CDR3 nucleotide sequence: TGTGCCAGCAGTACACGACAGGGGAACACTGAAGCTTTCTTT.

The chain couples TRBV18 to TRBJ1-4; tentative D call: TRBD1 (5 bases). CDR1 is KGHSH, CDR2 LQKENI, per germline. The CDR3 has 14 amino acids. V was trimmed by 5 bases and J by 0 bases, leaving 7 bases between them. The CDR3 DNA reads as TGTGCCAGCTCAAAACAGGCAACTAATGAAAAACTGTTTTTT. Translating it yields CASSKQATNEKLFF.

This clone was picked up a small number of times. The genes are TRBV11-1 and TRBJ1-1; tentatively, D is TRBD1 (6 bases). There are 13 residues in the CDR3. Trimming took off 5 bases at V and 9 bases at J, with 16 bases between the two ends. Germline V gene lookup returns CDR1 SGHAT and CDR2 FQDESV (reference sequence). CDR3 nucleotides: TGTGCCAGCAGCGGAATTGGACAGAGACAAGCTTTCTTT. It is translated as CASSGIGQRQAFF.